A single sample gave rise to the 27 T cell receptor beta chains below, sequenced in a study of T cells after posttransplantation cyclophosphamide. Produced via immunoSEQ multiplex PCR; TCRdb's table is partial and in-frame only. The table lists 50,000 to 55,000 clones, about 86% of them singletons. Sequencing input: PBMCs. Every receptor here comes from a man aged 30 to 39 with a blood cancer, CMV-positive, and with a related stem cell donor.

The chain joins TRBV5-1 to TRBJ1-1, with TRBD1 matching over 7 bases. V lost 6 bases to trimming and J lost 2 bases; unmatched junction nucleotides: 4. CDR3 length equals 13 residues. Germline lookup yields CDR1 SGHRS and CDR2 YFSETQ. The CDR3 is CASMGQHNTEAFF. In nucleotides, the CDR3 is TGCGCCAGCATGGGACAGCACAACACTGAAGCTTTCTTT.

The CDR3 reads CAWSPGLNTGELFF. The CDR3 region has the DNA TGTGCCTGGAGTCCAGGACTCAACACCGGGGAGCTGTTTTTT. This rearrangement joins TRBV30 to TRBJ2-2, with D maybe TRBD2 (5 bases). The V end was cut by 2 bases, the J end by 2 bases, with 9 bases between. In germline, CDR1 is GTSNPN, CDR2 SVGIG (reference sequence). The CDR3 sequence is 14 residues long. The complete variable domain, with remaining parts taken from reference TRBV30 and TRBJ2-2, reads SQTIHQWPATLVQPVGSPLSLECTVEGTSNPNLYWYRQAAGRGLQLLFYSVGIGQISSEVPQNLSASRPQDRQFILSSKKLLLSDSGFYLCAWSPGLNTGELFFGEGSRLTVL.

This clone was seen only a few times. The DNA for the CDR3 is TGTGCCAGCAGCACCCGGACAGCGAACACCGGGGAGCTGTTTTTT. Translating gives CASSTRTANTGELFF. The chain recombines TRBV11-3 with TRBJ2-2; D is possibly TRBD1 (6 bases). The V and J ends lost 5 bases and 0 bases respectively, with 10 bases between them. This CDR3 has 15 amino acids. Germline V gives CDR1 SGHNT, CDR2 YENEEA.

The chain combines TRBV4-2 with TRBJ2-4; TRBD1 aligns across 12 bases. The trim removed 0 bases at V and 8 bases at J, leaving 5 bases unmatched. CDR3 length: 16 amino acids. Germline CDR1 is LGHNA and CDR2 is YNFKEQ. The CDR3 protein is CASSQDRGQGADIQYF. DNA of the CDR3: TGTGCCAGCAGCCAAGATCGGGGACAGGGGGCTGACATTCAGTACTTC.

The V gene is TRBV12-5, the J gene TRBJ2-3; D may be TRBD1 (6 bases). This CDR3 has 15 amino acids. Germline lookup yields CDR1 LGHNT and CDR2 FRNRAP. The V gene lost 3 bases and the J gene lost 5 bases, with 15 bases spanning the gap. The CDR3: CASGLGQSMGDTQYF. As DNA, the CDR3 is TGTGCTAGTGGTTTAGGACAGAGTATGGGAGATACGCAGTATTTT. Complete variable domain (other parts from reference TRBV12-5 and TRBJ2-3): DARVTQTPRHKVTEMGQEVTMRCQPILGHNTVFWYRQTMMQGLELLAYFRNRAPLDDSGMPKDRFSAEMPDATLATLKIQPSEPRDSAVYFCASGLGQSMGDTQYFGPGTRLTVL.

The rearrangement links TRBV7-9 to TRBJ1-2; D possibly corresponds to TRBD1 (5 bases). The CDR3 length is 14 residues. V was trimmed by 0 bases and J by 6 bases, leaving 11 bases between them. Germline loops: CDR1 SEHNR, CDR2 FQNEAQ (reference sequence). CDR3 DNA sequence: TGTGCCAGCAGCTTAGCGCTCGGAGGGGATGGCTACACCTTC. It is translated as CASSLALGGDGYTF.

The chain combines TRBV5-1 with TRBJ2-7, with 7 bases lining up with TRBD1. The CDR3 extends over 13 amino acids. With 4 bases clipped from V and 5 bases from J, the junction kept 6 bases outside the gene matches. Germline CDR1 and CDR2: SGHRS and YFSETQ. The CDR3 DNA is TGCGCCAGCAGCCGACAGGGATCAAACGAGCAGTACTTC. It codes for CASSRQGSNEQYF.

The chain employs TRBV29-1 and TRBJ1-1; D gene ambiguous. Germline lookup yields CDR1 SQVTM and CDR2 ANQGSEA. CDR3 length equals 13 residues. The V gene lost 6 bases and the J gene lost 0 bases, with 11 bases spanning the gap. CDR3 nucleotide sequence: TGCAGCGTCCCTTGGCCCTTGAACACTGAAGCTTTCTTT. It codes for CSVPWPLNTEAFF.

The chain joins TRBV10-3 to TRBJ1-3, with D hard to call. V was trimmed by 3 bases and J by 0 bases, leaving 9 bases between them. CDR3 size: 15 residues. Germline V gene lookup returns CDR1 ENHRY and CDR2 SYGVKD. CDR3 nucleotide sequence: TGTGCCATCAGTGAACGTCAGAACTCTGGAAACACCATATATTTT. Its protein product is CAISERQNSGNTIYF.

The chain employs TRBV15 and TRBJ1-4; 8 bases are shared with TRBD1. Germline V gene data show CDR1 as LNHNV and CDR2 as YYDKDF (reference sequence). After removal of 3 bases from V and 11 bases from J, the junction contained 11 bases not matched to a gene. This CDR3 is built from 15 residues. This chain's CDR3 is CATSRAGTGRRKLFF. The CDR3 DNA reads as TGTGCCACCAGCAGGGCCGGGACAGGCCGACGCAAACTGTTTTTT.

The chain links TRBV7-9 to TRBJ2-7; possible D gene TRBD2, 8 bases. The ends were cut back, 5 bases at V and 4 bases at J, with 24 bases in the middle. The CDR3 extends over 17 amino acids. Germline CDR1 and CDR2: SEHNR and FQNEAQ (reference sequence). CDR3 amino acids: CASSLLGRGDRFYEQYF. The CDR3 nucleotides are TGTGCCAGCAGCCTCCTAGGGCGGGGGGACAGATTTTACGAGCAGTACTTC.

This clone was observed a few times. The chain links TRBV27 to TRBJ2-3; D is uncertain. The CDR3 runs to 14 residues. CDR1 is MNHEY and CDR2 is SMNVEV in the germline V gene (reference sequence). Trimming removed 5 bases from V and 2 bases from J, with 11 bases in between. This CDR3 is CASSNRRFTDTQYF. The CDR3 DNA sequence: TGTGCCAGCAGTAATAGGCGGTTCACAGATACGCAGTATTTT.

The V call is TRBV9, the J call TRBJ2-7; a possible D gene is TRBD1 (7 bases). CDR3 length: 15 amino acids. V dropped 2 bases and J dropped 4 bases, with 16 bases sitting between them. Germline lookup yields CDR1 SGDLS and CDR2 YYNGEE. The CDR3 DNA is TGTGCCAGCAGCGTCTCAGGGGGACTTCCATACGAGCAGTACTTC. As protein: CASSVSGGLPYEQYF.

By share, this clone ranks as medium-sized. The chain uses TRBV28 and TRBJ1-2; TRBD1 agrees at 7 bases. Germline lookup yields CDR1 MDHEN and CDR2 SYDVKM. This CDR3 is built from 16 residues. Trimming removed 7 bases from V and 4 bases from J; junction bases left unmatched: 15. CDR3 nucleotide sequence: TGTGCCAGCACCCTGAGGGGTACAGGGGCGGGCTATGGCTACACCTTC. Protein product: CASTLRGTGAGYGYTF.

The chain combines TRBV5-6 with TRBJ2-5; TRBD2 matches at 7 bases. Per germline, CDR1 SGHDT and CDR2 YYEEEE. Trimming removed 2 bases from V and 2 bases from J; junction bases left unmatched: 0. This CDR3 comprises 13 residues. The CDR3 bases are TGTGCCAGCAGCTTACTAGCGCAAGAGACCCAGTACTTC. This codes for CASSLLAQETQYF.

The chain combines TRBV9 with TRBJ2-7; TRBD2 is a possible D gene (5 bases). CDR3 length equals 14 residues. V lost 0 bases to trimming and J lost 4 bases, with 11 bases between them. Germline-derived CDR1 and CDR2 are SGDLS and YYNGEE. The chain's CDR3 is CASSVGPSSYEQYF. DNA of the CDR3: TGTGCCAGCAGCGTAGGTCCTAGCTCTTACGAGCAGTACTTC.

The J gene is TRBJ2-3, the V gene TRBV5-1; 7 nucleotides align to TRBD1. The V gene end was trimmed by 6 bases and the J gene end by 0 bases; junction bases not matched to a gene: 10. The CDR3 runs 16 residues. CDR1 and CDR2 (germline): SGHRS, YFSETQ. The DNA of the CDR3 is TGCGCCAGCACGCGACAGGGCCTCCTTAGCACAGATACGCAGTATTTT. This sequence encodes CASTRQGLLSTDTQYF.

This chain links TRBV27 with TRBJ2-5; 11 bases agree with TRBD2. Germline CDR1 is MNHEY and CDR2 is SMNVEV (reference sequence). The CDR3 sequence is 17 residues long. The junction had 7 bases not matched to a gene; V was cut back by 1 base and J by 3 bases. The DNA for the CDR3 is TGTGCCAGCAGTTTATGGGGTAGCGGGAGGGCCGAAGAGACCCAGTACTTC. As protein: CASSLWGSGRAEETQYF.

The rearrangement links TRBV5-6 to TRBJ2-3; TRBD1 aligns across 7 bases. The CDR3 has 15 residues. Germline-derived CDR1 and CDR2 are SGHDT and YYEEEE. With 1 base clipped from V and 5 bases from J, the junction kept 7 bases outside the gene matches. The CDR3 coding sequence is TGTGCCAGCAGCTTGAGGACAGGCCACCTAGATACGCAGTATTTT. It yields the protein CASSLRTGHLDTQYF.

The rearrangement links TRBV19 to TRBJ1-5; the match to TRBD1 covers 11 bases. There are 16 residues in the CDR3. Per the germline V gene, CDR1 is LNHDA and CDR2 is SQIVND (reference sequence). V trimming: 1 base; J trimming: 5 bases; junction bases outside the gene matches: 4. The CDR3 loop is CASSIGDRGFDQPQHF. The CDR3 DNA sequence: TGTGCCAGTAGTATAGGGGACAGGGGGTTCGATCAGCCCCAGCATTTT.

This clone occurred once. This chain links TRBV7-9 with TRBJ2-2; a possible D gene is TRBD2 (6 bases). The ends were cut back, 1 base at V and 0 bases at J, with 6 bases in the middle. The CDR3 totals 15 residues. Germline V gene lookup returns CDR1 SEHNR and CDR2 FQNEAQ (reference sequence). The CDR3 protein is CASSLGGANTGELFF. CDR3 DNA sequence: TGTGCCAGCAGCTTAGGCGGGGCGAACACCGGGGAGCTGTTTTTT.

The chain uses TRBV29-1 and TRBJ2-3; D gene unclear. The germline V gene has CDR1 SQVTM and CDR2 ANQGSEA. Trimming shortened V by 2 bases and J by 4 bases, and 16 bases separated the two germline ends. The CDR3 contains 15 residues. The CDR3 bases are TGCAGCGTTGAAATTCTGAGATCAAACTCAGATACGCAGTATTTT. The encoded protein is CSVEILRSNSDTQYF.

This clone was recorded only once. The chain carries TRBV7-2 and TRBJ2-5, with D possibly TRBD2 on 6 matching bases. Trimming cost V 1 base and J 2 bases, with 11 bases left between them. Germline V gives CDR1 SGHTA, CDR2 FQGNSA. The CDR3 contains 15 residues. CDR3 region: CASSLVSGLQETQYF. The CDR3 coding sequence is TGTGCCAGCAGCTTAGTATCGGGACTGCAAGAGACCCAGTACTTC.

The V and J genes are TRBV27 and TRBJ2-7; weak D call: TRBD1 (5 bases). Germline CDR1 MNHEY, CDR2 SMNVEV (reference sequence). CDR3 length equals 12 residues. The V gene lost 5 bases and the J gene lost 6 bases, with 11 bases spanning the gap. The CDR3 region is CASSPLRGEQYF. Here the CDR3 DNA reads TGTGCCAGCAGTCCCCTAAGGGGCGAGCAGTACTTC.

This chain links TRBV5-1 with TRBJ2-4; D is possibly TRBD2 (6 bases). The CDR3 consists of 13 residues. Germline V gives CDR1 SGHRS, CDR2 YFSETQ. V was pared by 3 bases and J by 9 bases, with 13 bases between. The CDR3 DNA is TGCGCCAGCAGCTGGGGGGAGAACGGCATTCAGTACTTC. Residues: CASSWGENGIQYF.

The chain joins TRBV5-4 to TRBJ1-4, with 8 bases identical to TRBD1. This CDR3 contains 15 residues. Germline V gene lookup returns CDR1 SGHNT and CDR2 YYREEE (reference sequence). The V segment lost 4 bases and the J segment 7 bases; nucleotides outside the gene matches: 9. CDR3 amino acids: CASSIYRGRGEKLFF. Written as DNA, the CDR3 is TGTGCCAGCAGCATATACAGGGGGAGGGGTGAAAAACTGTTTTTT.

The V call is TRBV5-1, the J call TRBJ1-2; TRBD1 aligns across 8 bases. The J segment lost 5 bases and the V segment lost 4 bases, leaving 10 bases of the junction unmatched. Germline CDR1 and CDR2: SGHRS and YFSETQ. The CDR3 sequence is 15 residues long. CDR3 bases: TGCGCCAGCAGCCCGGCGACAGGGGCGAGGTATGGCTACACCTTC. Amino acid sequence: CASSPATGARYGYTF. Supplemented by reference TRBV5-1 and TRBJ1-2, the full variable domain reads KAGVTQTPRYLIKTRGQQVTLSCSPISGHRSVSWYQQTPGQGLQFLFEYFSETQRNKGNFPGRFSGRQFSNSRSEMNVSTLELGDSALYLCASSPATGARYGYTFGSGTRLTVV.